This T cell receptor (beta chain) derives from a study of follicular helper T cells after annual influenza vaccination. Clones were read by immunoSEQ multiplex PCR, and TCRdb kept only the in-frame ones, dropping some. The data hold approximately 13,000 clones, with approximately 84% observed a single time. Noted time point: 2015-2016 season, pre-vaccination. CDR1 and CDR2 (germline): SGHAT, FQNNGV. V was clipped by 2 bases and J by 6 bases, with 10 bases between them. The length of the CDR3 is 14 residues. The chain couples TRBV11-2 to TRBJ1-4, with D possibly matching TRBD1 (5 bases). The source material was CXCR5- memory CD4+ T cells sorted from blood, sampled on the day of influenza vaccination. This sequence originates from an adult who received the influenza vaccine. DNA of the CDR3: TGTGCCAGCAGCTTATCAAGAGGGGATGAAAAACTGTTTTTT. Amino acid sequence: CASSLSRGDEKLFF.